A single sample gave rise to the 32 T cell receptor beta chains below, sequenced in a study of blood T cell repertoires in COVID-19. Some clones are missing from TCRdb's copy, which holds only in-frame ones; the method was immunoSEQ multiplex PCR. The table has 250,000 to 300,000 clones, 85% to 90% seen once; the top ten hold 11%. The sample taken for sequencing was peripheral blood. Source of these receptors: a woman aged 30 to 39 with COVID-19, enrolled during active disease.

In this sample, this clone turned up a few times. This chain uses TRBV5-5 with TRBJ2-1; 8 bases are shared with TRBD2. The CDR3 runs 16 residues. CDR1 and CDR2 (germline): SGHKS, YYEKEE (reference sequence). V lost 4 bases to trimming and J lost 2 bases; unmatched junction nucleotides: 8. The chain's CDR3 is CASSQIAGRTYNEQFF. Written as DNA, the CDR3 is TGTGCCAGCAGCCAAATAGCGGGAAGGACCTACAATGAGCAGTTCTTC. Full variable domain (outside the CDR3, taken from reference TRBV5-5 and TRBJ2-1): DAGVTQSPTHLIKTRGQQVTLRCSPISGHKSVSWYQQVLGQGPQFIFQYYEKEERGRGNFPDRFSARQFPNYSSELNVNALLLGDSALYLCASSQIAGRTYNEQFFGPGTRLTVL.

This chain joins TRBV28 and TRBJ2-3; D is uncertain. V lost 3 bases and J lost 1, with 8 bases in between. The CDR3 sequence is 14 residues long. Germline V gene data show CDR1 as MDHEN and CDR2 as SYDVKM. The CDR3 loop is CASSFSPGTDTQYF. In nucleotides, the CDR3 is TGTGCCAGCAGTTTTAGTCCTGGCACAGATACGCAGTATTTT. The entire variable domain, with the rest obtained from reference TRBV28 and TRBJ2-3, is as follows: DVKVTQSSRYLVKRTGEKVFLECVQDMDHENMFWYRQDPGLGLRLIYFSYDVKMKEKGDIPEGYSVSREKKERFSLILESASTNQTSMYLCASSFSPGTDTQYFGPGTRLTVL.

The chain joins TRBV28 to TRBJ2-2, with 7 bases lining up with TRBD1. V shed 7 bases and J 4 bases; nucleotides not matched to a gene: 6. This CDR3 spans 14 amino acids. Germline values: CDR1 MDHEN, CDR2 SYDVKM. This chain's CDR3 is CASNRQGGTGELFF. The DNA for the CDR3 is TGTGCCAGCAATCGACAGGGCGGCACCGGGGAGCTGTTTTTT.

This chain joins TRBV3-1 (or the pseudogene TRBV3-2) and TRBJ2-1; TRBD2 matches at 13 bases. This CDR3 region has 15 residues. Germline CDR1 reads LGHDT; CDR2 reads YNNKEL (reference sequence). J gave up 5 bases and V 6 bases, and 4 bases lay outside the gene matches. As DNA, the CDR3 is TGTGCCAGCAGAATTGGGACTAGCGGGAACAATGAGCAGTTCTTC. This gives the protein CASRIGTSGNNEQFF.

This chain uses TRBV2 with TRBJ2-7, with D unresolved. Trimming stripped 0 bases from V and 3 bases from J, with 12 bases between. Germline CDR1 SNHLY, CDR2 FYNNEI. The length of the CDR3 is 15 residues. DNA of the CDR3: TGTGCCAGCAGTGAAGCGCGCCGCGGTAACTACGAGCAGTACTTC. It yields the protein CASSEARRGNYEQYF.

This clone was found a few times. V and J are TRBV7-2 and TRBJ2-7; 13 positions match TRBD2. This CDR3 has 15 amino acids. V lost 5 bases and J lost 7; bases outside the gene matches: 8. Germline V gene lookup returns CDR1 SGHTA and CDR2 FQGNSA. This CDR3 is CASSGLAGAFREQYF. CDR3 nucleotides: TGTGCCAGCAGCGGACTAGCGGGAGCGTTTCGGGAGCAGTACTTC. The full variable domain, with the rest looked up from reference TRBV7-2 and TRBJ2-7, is GAGVSQSPSNKVTEKGKDVELRCDPISGHTALYWYRQSLGQGLEFLIYFQGNSAPDKSGLPSDRFSAERTGGSVSTLTIQRTQQEDSAVYLCASSGLAGAFREQYFGPGTRLTVT.

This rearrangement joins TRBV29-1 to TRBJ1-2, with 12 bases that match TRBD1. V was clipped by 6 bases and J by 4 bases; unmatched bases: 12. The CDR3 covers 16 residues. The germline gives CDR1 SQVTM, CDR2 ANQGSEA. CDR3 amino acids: CSVAGTGGGLLYGYTF. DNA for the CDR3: TGCAGCGTCGCCGGGACAGGGGGCGGACTTCTCTATGGCTACACCTTC.

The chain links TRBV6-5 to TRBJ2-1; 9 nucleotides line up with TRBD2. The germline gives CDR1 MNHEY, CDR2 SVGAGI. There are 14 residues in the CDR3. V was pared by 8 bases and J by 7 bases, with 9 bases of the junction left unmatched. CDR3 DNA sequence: TGTGCCAGCGGCATAGCGGGAGTCTTGAATGAGCAGTTCTTC. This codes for CASGIAGVLNEQFF.

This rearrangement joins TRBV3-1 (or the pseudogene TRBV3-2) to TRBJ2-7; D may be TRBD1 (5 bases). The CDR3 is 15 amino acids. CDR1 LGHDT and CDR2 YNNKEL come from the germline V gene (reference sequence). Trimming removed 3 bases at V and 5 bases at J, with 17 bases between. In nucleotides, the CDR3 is TGTGCCAGCAGCCAGCGTAGGGGCGCTATAAACGAGCAGTACTTC. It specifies CASSQRRGAINEQYF.

The CDR3 is CARSIRTSGTTYEQYF. The CDR3 DNA follows: TGTGCCAGAAGCATCCGGACTAGCGGAACTACCTACGAGCAGTACTTC. This chain connects TRBV5-3 to TRBJ2-7; TRBD2 aligns across 10 bases. TRBV5-3 is an ORF; its function is uncertain. V shed 4 bases and J 2 bases; nucleotides not matched to a gene: 9. The CDR3 is made up of 16 amino acids.

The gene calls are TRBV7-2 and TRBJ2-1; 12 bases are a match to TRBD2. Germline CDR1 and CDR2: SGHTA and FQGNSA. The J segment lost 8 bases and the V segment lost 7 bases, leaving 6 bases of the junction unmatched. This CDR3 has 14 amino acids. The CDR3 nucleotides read TGTGCCAGCACCCTGACTAGCGGGAGCGATGAGCAGTTCTTC. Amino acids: CASTLTSGSDEQFF.

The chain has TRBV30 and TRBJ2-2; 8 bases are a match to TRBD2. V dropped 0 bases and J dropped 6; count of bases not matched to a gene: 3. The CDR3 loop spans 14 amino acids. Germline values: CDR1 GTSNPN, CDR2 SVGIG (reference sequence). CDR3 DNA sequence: TGTGCCTGGAGTGTATCACTAGCGGCCGGGGAGCTGTTTTTT. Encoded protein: CAWSVSLAAGELFF.

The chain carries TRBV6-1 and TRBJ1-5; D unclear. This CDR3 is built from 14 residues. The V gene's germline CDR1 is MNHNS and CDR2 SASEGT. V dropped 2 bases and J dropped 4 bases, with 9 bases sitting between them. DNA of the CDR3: TGTGCCAGCAGTGAATTGGCACTAAATCAGCCCCAGCATTTT. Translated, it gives CASSELALNQPQHF.

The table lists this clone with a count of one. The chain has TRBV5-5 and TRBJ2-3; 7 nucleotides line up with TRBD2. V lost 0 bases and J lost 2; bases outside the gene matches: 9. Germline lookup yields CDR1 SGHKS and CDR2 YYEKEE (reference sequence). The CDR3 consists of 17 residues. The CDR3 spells CASSLGPLGLNTDTQYF. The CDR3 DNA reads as TGTGCCAGCAGCTTGGGACCCCTGGGACTAAACACAGATACGCAGTATTTT.

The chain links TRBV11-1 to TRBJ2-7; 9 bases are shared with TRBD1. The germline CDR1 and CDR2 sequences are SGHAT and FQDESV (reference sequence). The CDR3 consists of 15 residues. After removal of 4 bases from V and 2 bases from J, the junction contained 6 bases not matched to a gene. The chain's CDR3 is CASSSPGQGAYEQYF. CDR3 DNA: TGTGCCAGCAGCTCGCCGGGACAGGGTGCCTACGAGCAGTACTTC. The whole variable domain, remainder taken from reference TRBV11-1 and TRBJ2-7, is EAEVAQSPRYKITEKSQAVAFWCDPISGHATLYWYRQILGQGPELLVQFQDESVVDDSQLPKDRFSAERLKGVDSTLKIQPAELGDSAMYLCASSSPGQGAYEQYFGPGTRLTVT.

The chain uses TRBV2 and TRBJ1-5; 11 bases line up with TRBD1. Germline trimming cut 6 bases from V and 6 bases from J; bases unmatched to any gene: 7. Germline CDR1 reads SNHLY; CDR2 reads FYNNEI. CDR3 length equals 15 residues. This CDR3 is CASSRGTGGIQPQHF. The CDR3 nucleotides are TGTGCCAGCAGCCGGGGGACAGGGGGAATTCAGCCCCAGCATTTT.

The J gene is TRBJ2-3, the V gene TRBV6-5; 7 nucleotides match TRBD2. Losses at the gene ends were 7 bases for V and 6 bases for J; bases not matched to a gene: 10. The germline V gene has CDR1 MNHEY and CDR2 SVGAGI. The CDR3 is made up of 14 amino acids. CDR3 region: CASTPSGGGDTQYF. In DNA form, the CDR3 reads TGTGCCAGCACCCCTAGCGGAGGAGGTGATACGCAGTATTTT.

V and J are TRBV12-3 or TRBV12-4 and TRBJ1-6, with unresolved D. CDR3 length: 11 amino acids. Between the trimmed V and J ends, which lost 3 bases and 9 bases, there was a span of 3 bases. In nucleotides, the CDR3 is TGTGCCAGCAGTTTCGGTTCACCCCTCCACTTT. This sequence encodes CASSFGSPLHF.

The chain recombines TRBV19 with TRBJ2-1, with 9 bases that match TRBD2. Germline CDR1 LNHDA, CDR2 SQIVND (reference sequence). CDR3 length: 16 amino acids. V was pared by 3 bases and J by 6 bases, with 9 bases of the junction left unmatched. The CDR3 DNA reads TGTGCCAGTAGTATTTTTGGTGGACTAGCGCCCAATGAGCAGTTCTTC. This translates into CASSIFGGLAPNEQFF.

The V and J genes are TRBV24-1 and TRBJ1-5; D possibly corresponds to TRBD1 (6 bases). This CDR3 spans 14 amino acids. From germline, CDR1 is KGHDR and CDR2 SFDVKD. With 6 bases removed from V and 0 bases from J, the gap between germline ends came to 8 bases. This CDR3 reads CATSTGYSNQPQHF. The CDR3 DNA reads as TGTGCCACCAGTACAGGGTATAGCAATCAGCCCCAGCATTTT.

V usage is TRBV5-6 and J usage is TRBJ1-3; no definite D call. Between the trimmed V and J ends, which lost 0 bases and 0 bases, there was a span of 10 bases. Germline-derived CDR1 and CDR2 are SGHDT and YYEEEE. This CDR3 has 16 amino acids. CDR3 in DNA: TGTGCCAGCAGCTTGGCGTCAGCGACCTCTGGAAACACCATATATTTT. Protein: CASSLASATSGNTIYF. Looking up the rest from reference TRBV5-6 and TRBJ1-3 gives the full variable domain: DAGVTQSPTHLIKTRGQQVTLRCSPKSGHDTVSWYQQALGQGPQFIFQYYEEEERQRGNFPDRFSGHQFPNYSSELNVNALLLGDSALYLCASSLASATSGNTIYFGEGSWLTVV.

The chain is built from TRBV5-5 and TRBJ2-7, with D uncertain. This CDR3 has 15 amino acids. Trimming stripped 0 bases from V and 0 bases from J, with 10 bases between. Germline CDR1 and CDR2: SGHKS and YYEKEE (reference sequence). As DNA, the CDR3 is TGTGCCAGCAGCTTGGCCGGCCGGAGCTCCTACGAGCAGTACTTC. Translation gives CASSLAGRSSYEQYF.

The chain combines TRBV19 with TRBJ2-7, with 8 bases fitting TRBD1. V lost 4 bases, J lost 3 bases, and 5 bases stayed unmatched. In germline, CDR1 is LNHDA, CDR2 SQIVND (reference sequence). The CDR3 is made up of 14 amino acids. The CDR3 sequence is CASSTTGQGYEQYF. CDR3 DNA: TGTGCCAGTAGTACCACAGGACAGGGCTACGAGCAGTACTTC. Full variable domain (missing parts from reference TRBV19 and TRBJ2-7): DGGITQSPKYLFRKEGQNVTLSCEQNLNHDAMYWYRQDPGQGLRLIYYSQIVNDFQKGDIAEGYSVSREKKESFPLTVTSAQKNPTAFYLCASSTTGQGYEQYFGPGTRLTVT.

CDR3 loop: CASRPSGGLLEQYF. The CDR3 DNA is TGTGCCAGCCGGCCGAGCGGGGGGCTCCTCGAGCAGTACTTC. The chain links TRBV28 to TRBJ2-7, with 9 positions matching TRBD2. This CDR3 spans 14 amino acids. V shed 8 bases and J 6 bases; nucleotides not matched to a gene: 11. Per the germline V gene, CDR1 is MDHEN and CDR2 is SYDVKM.

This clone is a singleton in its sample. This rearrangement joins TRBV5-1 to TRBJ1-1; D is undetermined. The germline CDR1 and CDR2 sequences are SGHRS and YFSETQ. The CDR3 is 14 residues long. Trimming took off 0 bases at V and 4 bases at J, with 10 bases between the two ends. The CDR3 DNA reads TGCGCCAGCAGCTTGGTAGCTGGGAGCACTGAAGCTTTCTTT. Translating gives CASSLVAGSTEAFF.

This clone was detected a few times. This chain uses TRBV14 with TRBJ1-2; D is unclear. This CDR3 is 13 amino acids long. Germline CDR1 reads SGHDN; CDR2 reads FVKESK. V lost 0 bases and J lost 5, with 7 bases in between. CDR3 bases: TGTGCCAGCAGCCAAGATGTGTCGTATGGCTACACCTTC. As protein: CASSQDVSYGYTF.

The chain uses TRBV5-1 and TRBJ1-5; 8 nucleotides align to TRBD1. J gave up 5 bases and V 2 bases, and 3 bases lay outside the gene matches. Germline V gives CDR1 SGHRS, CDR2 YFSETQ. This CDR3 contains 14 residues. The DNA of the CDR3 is TGCGCCAGCAGCTTAGAGACAGGGGATCAGCCCCAGCATTTT. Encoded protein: CASSLETGDQPQHF.

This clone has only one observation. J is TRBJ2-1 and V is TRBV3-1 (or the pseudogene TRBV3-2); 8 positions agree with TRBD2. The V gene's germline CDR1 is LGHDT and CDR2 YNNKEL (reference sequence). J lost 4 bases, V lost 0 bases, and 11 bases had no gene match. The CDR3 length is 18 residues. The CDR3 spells CASSQDSAGGHQYNEQFF. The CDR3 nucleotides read TGTGCCAGCAGCCAAGATTCGGCGGGAGGCCACCAGTACAATGAGCAGTTCTTC.

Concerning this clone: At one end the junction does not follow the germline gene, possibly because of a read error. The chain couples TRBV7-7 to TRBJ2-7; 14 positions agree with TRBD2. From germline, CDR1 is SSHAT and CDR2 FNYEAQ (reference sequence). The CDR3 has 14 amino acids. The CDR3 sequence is CASSPGTSGSEQYF. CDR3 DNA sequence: TGTGCTAGCAGCCCAGGGACTAGCGGGAGCGAGCAGTACTTC.

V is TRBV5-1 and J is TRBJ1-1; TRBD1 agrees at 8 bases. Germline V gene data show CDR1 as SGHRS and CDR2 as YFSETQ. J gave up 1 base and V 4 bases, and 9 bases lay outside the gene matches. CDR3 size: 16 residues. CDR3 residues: CASSNRTGRGNTEAFF. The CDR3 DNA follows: TGCGCCAGCAGCAATCGGACAGGGCGGGGGAACACTGAAGCTTTCTTT.

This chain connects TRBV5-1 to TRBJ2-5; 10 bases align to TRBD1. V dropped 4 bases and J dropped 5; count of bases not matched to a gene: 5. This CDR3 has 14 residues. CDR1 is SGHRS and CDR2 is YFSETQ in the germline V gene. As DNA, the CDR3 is TGCGCCAGCAGCGATGGGACAGGGGATGAGACCCAGTACTTC. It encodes CASSDGTGDETQYF.

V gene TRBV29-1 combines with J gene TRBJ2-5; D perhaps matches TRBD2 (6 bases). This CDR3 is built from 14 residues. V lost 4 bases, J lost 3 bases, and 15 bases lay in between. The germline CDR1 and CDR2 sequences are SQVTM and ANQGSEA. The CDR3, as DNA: TGCAGCGTTGGAGCGACGGGGGTTGAAGAGACCCAGTACTTC. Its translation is CSVGATGVEETQYF.